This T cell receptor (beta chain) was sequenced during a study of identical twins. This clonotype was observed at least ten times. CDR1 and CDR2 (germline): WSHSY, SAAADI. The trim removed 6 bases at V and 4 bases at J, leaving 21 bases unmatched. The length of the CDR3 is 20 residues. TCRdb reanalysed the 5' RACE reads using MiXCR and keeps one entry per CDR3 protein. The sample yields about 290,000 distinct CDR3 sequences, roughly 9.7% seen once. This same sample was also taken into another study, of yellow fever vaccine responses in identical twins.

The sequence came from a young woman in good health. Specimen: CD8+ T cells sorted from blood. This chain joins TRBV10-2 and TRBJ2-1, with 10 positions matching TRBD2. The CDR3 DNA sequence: TGCGCCAGCAGACCCGACATGGACAGGGCCGCTAGCGGGGGATACAATGAGCAGTTCTTC. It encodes CASRPDMDRAASGGYNEQFF.